Listed below are T cell receptor beta chains from one sample, sequenced in a study of blood T cell repertoires in COVID-19. Method: immunoSEQ multiplex PCR; TCRdb's copy keeps in-frame clones and lacks some. The sample holds 270,000 or so clones, 86% seen once. Material for sequencing was peripheral blood. The receptors were gathered from a woman aged 25 to 39 with COVID-19, enrolled during active disease. Each CDR3 is given with its conserved first and last residue. The D gene is left open where the match is weak. Only part of the rows carry a size: once, few, many, or a class if the clone is expanded.

V	size	J	D	DNA	CDR3
TRBV27	few	TRBJ2-1	TRBD2	TGTGCCAGCAGTTTGCATAGCGGGATCAATGAGCAGTTCTTC	CASSLHSGINEQFF
TRBV30	-	TRBJ2-3	-	TGTGCCTGGAGTGTCCTCACTAGCACAGATACGCAGTATTTT	CAWSVLTSTDTQYF
TRBV5-4	-	TRBJ2-4	TRBD1	TGTGCCAGCAGCGGACAGGGGGCGAAAGCCAAAAACATTCAGTACTTC	CASSGQGAKAKNIQYF
TRBV28	-	TRBJ1-5	TRBD1	TGTGCCAGCAGTTTACCAGGGGGCGAGAAGAGTAAGCCCCAGCATTTT	CASSLPGGEKSKPQHF
TRBV18	few	TRBJ1-5	-	TGTGCCAGCTCAGGCGGGGGAGATCAGCCCCAGCATTTT	CASSGGGDQPQHF
TRBV5-1	-	TRBJ1-1	-	TGCGCCAGCAGCTTGAGGGGGTTGGGCACTGAAGCTTTCTTT	CASSLRGLGTEAFF
TRBV19	-	TRBJ2-5	-	TGTGCCAGTAGTGTAGGGGCTTGGGAGACCCAGTACTTC	CASSVGAWETQYF
TRBV5-5	once	TRBJ2-1	TRBD1	TGTGCCAGCAGCTGGAACAGGGGAAGCTCCTACAATGAGCAGTTCTTC	CASSWNRGSSYNEQFF
TRBV28	-	TRBJ1-5	-	TGTGCCAGCACAAAGGCGGGGAGACCCAATCAGCCCCAGCATTTT	CASTKAGRPNQPQHF
TRBV5-6	-	TRBJ2-1	TRBD2	TGTGCCAGCAGCCCGGGAGAGACTAGCGGGGGCTCCTACAATGAGCAGTTCTTC	CASSPGETSGGSYNEQFF
TRBV6-5	-	TRBJ2-5	TRBD2	TGTGCCAGCCGAGAGCGGGGCGGGGAGACCCAGTACTTC	CASRERGGETQYF
TRBV6-5	-	TRBJ1-2	-	TGTGCCAGCAACCAGGGGCGAGTTGGCTACACCTTC	CASNQGRVGYTF
TRBV7-9	-	TRBJ1-2	TRBD1	TGTGCCAGCAGCCCGTGGACAGGGGGAATATTGGGAGATGGCTACACCTTC	CASSPWTGGILGDGYTF
TRBV19	-	TRBJ1-5	-	TGTGCCAGTAGTAGCCCTACGGGGGGTAGGAGTGTACGCAATCAGCCCCAGCATTTT	CASSSPTGGRSVRNQPQHF
TRBV4-2	-	TRBJ2-3	-	TGTGCCAGCAGCCAAGATCTTACGGGGGGCGGTTTAGATACGCAGTATTTT	CASSQDLTGGGLDTQYF